These 3 T cell receptor beta chains came from one sample sequenced in a study of technical replicates of blood from a few donors. Data came from immunoSEQ multiplex PCR; TCRdb stores just in-frame clones and leaves some out. Of about 86,000 clones in the sample, 96% were seen once. The sequencing sample was made of T cells isolated from PBMCs. All receptors derive from a human donor in good health.

The rearrangement uses TRBV9 and TRBJ2-3, with 9 bases lining up with TRBD2. The germline CDR1 and CDR2 sequences are SGDLS and YYNGEE. This CDR3 comprises 16 residues. V shed 0 bases, J shed 4 bases, and the junction held 6 bases outside the gene matches. CDR3 DNA: TGTGCCAGCAGCGTAGGGGTTAGCGGGAGTGCAGATACGCAGTATTTT. Residues: CASSVGVSGSADTQYF.

The chain is built from TRBV7-9 and TRBJ1-1; no definite D call. The CDR3 runs 12 residues. The germline V gene encodes CDR1 SEHNR and CDR2 FQNEAQ (reference sequence). The V end lost 5 bases, the J end lost 3 bases, and 7 bases lay between the germline ends. CDR3 sequence reads: CASSPHHTEAFF. The CDR3 DNA sequence: TGTGCCAGCAGCCCCCATCACACTGAAGCTTTCTTT. Variable domain in full (rest from reference TRBV7-9 and TRBJ1-1): DTGVSQNPRHKITKRGQNVTFRCDPISEHNRLYWYRQTLGQGPEFLTYFQNEAQLEKSRLLSDRFSAERPKGSFSTLEIQRTEQGDSAMYLCASSPHHTEAFFGQGTRLTVV.

This sequence joins TRBV7-6 and TRBJ2-1; tentative D call: TRBD1 (6 bases). CDR1 is SGHVS, CDR2 FNYEAQ, per germline. The CDR3 spans 18 residues. V dropped 5 bases and J dropped 0 bases, with 20 bases sitting between them. CDR3 in DNA: TGTGCCAGCAGCCCGGTAGGGATACAGGGAAGCTCCTACAATGAGCAGTTCTTC. Translated, it gives CASSPVGIQGSSYNEQFF.